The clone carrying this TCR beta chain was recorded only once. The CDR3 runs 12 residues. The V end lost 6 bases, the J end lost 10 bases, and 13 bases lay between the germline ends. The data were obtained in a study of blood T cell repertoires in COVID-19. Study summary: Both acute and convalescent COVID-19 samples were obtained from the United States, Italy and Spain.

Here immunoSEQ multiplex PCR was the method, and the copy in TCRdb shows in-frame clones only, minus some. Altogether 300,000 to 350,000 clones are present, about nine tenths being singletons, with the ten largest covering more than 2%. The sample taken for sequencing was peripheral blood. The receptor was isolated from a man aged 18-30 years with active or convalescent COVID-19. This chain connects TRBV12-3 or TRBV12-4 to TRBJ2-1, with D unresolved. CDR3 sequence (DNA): TGTGCCAGCAGCCTTTACAGTTTCGAGCAGTTCTTC. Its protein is CASSLYSFEQFF.